A single sample is the source of the 20 T cell receptor beta chains below, sequenced in a study of shared clonotypes between healthy human individuals. Method: immunoSEQ multiplex PCR; TCRdb's copy keeps in-frame clones and lacks some. The profile covers about 1.5 million clones, with approximately 98% appearing a single time and approximately 0.44% taken by the ten largest. The sequencing sample was made of naive CD4+ T cells sorted from blood. Subset: CD45RA+ positively selected. The origin of the receptors is a man younger than 45 in good health.

The chain combines TRBV5-1 with TRBJ1-1, with D hard to call. The ends were cut back, 5 bases at V and 0 bases at J, with 20 bases in the middle. The CDR3 sequence is 17 residues long. Per the germline V gene, CDR1 is SGHRS and CDR2 is YFSETQ. CDR3 sequence reads: CASRTGPSVSMNTEAFF. CDR3 nucleotides: TGCGCCAGCAGAACGGGCCCCAGCGTGAGCATGAACACTGAAGCTTTCTTT.

The V gene is TRBV5-6, the J gene TRBJ2-1, with a weak D call TRBD2 (5 bases). The CDR3 loop spans 16 amino acids. With 1 base removed from V and 2 bases from J, the gap between germline ends came to 13 bases. The V gene's germline CDR1 is SGHDT and CDR2 YYEEEE. CDR3 amino acids: CASSLFGEGPYNEQFF. The DNA for the CDR3 is TGTGCCAGCAGCTTGTTCGGAGAGGGCCCCTACAATGAGCAGTTCTTC.

V usage is TRBV2 and J usage is TRBJ2-3; 8 nucleotides match TRBD1. This CDR3 region has 15 residues. The V and J ends lost 4 bases and 3 bases, in that order; junction bases with no gene match: 6. Per germline, CDR1 SNHLY and CDR2 FYNNEI. The CDR3 region has the DNA TGTGCCAGCAGTGGGGGCAGGGGGCAGACAGATACGCAGTATTTT. Protein product: CASSGGRGQTDTQYF.

The rearrangement links TRBV18 to TRBJ1-5; D possibly corresponds to TRBD1 (6 bases). CDR3 length: 17 amino acids. Looked up from germline, CDR1 is KGHSH and CDR2 is LQKENI. With 3 bases removed from V and 2 bases from J, the gap between germline ends came to 17 bases. As DNA, the CDR3 is TGTGCCAGCTCACCGCGGCAGGGGAGGGATGGCAATCAGCCCCAGCATTTT. Translation gives CASSPRQGRDGNQPQHF. Filled out from reference TRBV18 and TRBJ1-5, the complete variable domain reads NAGVMQNPRHLVRRRGQEARLRCSPMKGHSHVYWYRQLPEEGLKFMVYLQKENIIDESGMPKERFSAEFPKEGPSILRIQQVVRGDSAAYFCASSPRQGRDGNQPQHFGDGTRLSIL.

As regards this clone: Distinct nucleotide sequences in the sample also encode this CDR3. V and J are TRBV20-1 and TRBJ1-2; TRBD1 is a possible D gene (6 bases). The CDR3 is 11 amino acids. The germline V gene has CDR1 DFQATT and CDR2 SNEGSKA (reference sequence). Trimming took 5 bases from V and 6 from J, leaving 10 bases between them. CDR3 loop: CSALQGNGYTF. CDR3 DNA sequence: TGCAGTGCTCTACAGGGAAATGGCTACACCTTC.

As concerns this clone: Distinct nucleotide sequences in the sample also encode this CDR3. The chain combines TRBV18 with TRBJ2-3; D remains ambiguous. Germline V gene lookup returns CDR1 KGHSH and CDR2 LQKENI. This CDR3 region has 13 residues. V lost 0 bases and J lost 3, with 4 bases in between. The CDR3 sequence: CASSPPVTDTQYF. CDR3 DNA: TGTGCCAGCTCACCACCGGTAACAGATACGCAGTATTTT.

This chain connects TRBV6-1 to TRBJ2-5; a weak D match, TRBD2 (5 bases). There are 11 residues in the CDR3. V was pared by 1 base and J by 9 bases, with 6 bases between. Germline values: CDR1 MNHNS, CDR2 SASEGT. CDR3 loop: CASSEEGAQYF. In DNA, the CDR3 is TGTGCCAGCAGTGAAGAGGGAGCCCAGTACTTC.

With respect to this clone: Other DNA sequences within the sample encode an identical CDR3. This chain joins TRBV4-3 and TRBJ2-7, with TRBD2 identical over 14 bases. Germline trimming cut 1 base from V and 4 bases from J; bases unmatched to any gene: 0. This CDR3 has 15 amino acids. Germline-derived CDR1 and CDR2 are LGHNA and YSLEER. The CDR3 here is CASSQGTSGRYEQYF. The CDR3 DNA follows: TGCGCCAGCAGCCAAGGGACTAGCGGGAGGTACGAGCAGTACTTC.

V gene TRBV2 combines with J gene TRBJ1-1, with unresolved D. The length of the CDR3 is 13 residues. Germline-derived CDR1 and CDR2 are SNHLY and FYNNEI. The V gene lost 6 bases and the J gene lost 2 bases, with 10 bases spanning the gap. In nucleotides, the CDR3 is TGTGCCAGCAGGGATGATACAAACACTGAAGCTTTCTTT. Translated, it gives CASRDDTNTEAFF.

The chain is built from TRBV5-4 and TRBJ2-2, with 11 nucleotides matching TRBD1. V trimming: 3 bases; J trimming: 7 bases; junction bases outside the gene matches: 5. CDR3 length: 15 residues. CDR1 is SGHNT and CDR2 is YYREEE in the germline V gene (reference sequence). In DNA form, the CDR3 reads TGTGCCAGCAGCTCAGGACAGGGGGCAATCGGGGAGCTGTTTTTT. It yields the protein CASSSGQGAIGELFF.

The rearrangement uses TRBV14 and TRBJ2-5; no definite D call. Looked up from germline, CDR1 is SGHDN and CDR2 is FVKESK. V lost 0 bases to trimming and J lost 3 bases, with 8 bases between them. The CDR3 contains 14 residues. The CDR3 region has the DNA TGTGCCAGCAGCCAAGATGGTATAAAAGAGACCCAGTACTTC. It specifies CASSQDGIKETQYF.

This clone was detected once. V gene TRBV4-1 combines with J gene TRBJ1-2, with 7 bases aligning to TRBD1. The CDR3 extends over 18 amino acids. CDR1 and CDR2 from the germline V gene are MGHRA and YSYEKL. Trimming took 2 bases from V and 6 from J; bases not matched to a gene: 18. The CDR3 spells CASSQRAERGRVGDGYTF. CDR3 nucleotide sequence: TGCGCCAGCAGCCAAAGGGCGGAAAGGGGGCGAGTCGGGGATGGCTACACCTTC.

The chain couples TRBV28 to TRBJ2-1, with 9 bases identical to TRBD2. Germline lookup yields CDR1 MDHEN and CDR2 SYDVKM. The CDR3 loop spans 17 amino acids. The J segment lost 6 bases and the V segment lost 2 bases, leaving 11 bases of the junction unmatched. CDR3 DNA sequence: TGTGCCAGCAGTTTAGGACTAGCGAGAATAAATGGCAATGAGCAGTTCTTC. It codes for CASSLGLARINGNEQFF.

The chain carries TRBV7-2 and TRBJ2-2; D remains ambiguous. Trimming took off 10 bases at V and 4 bases at J, with 10 bases between the two ends. The CDR3 has 12 residues. Germline V gene sequence: CDR1 SGHTA, CDR2 FQGNSA. In nucleotides, the CDR3 is TGTGCCACCCCCCTCTCCACCGGGGAGCTGTTTTTT. It encodes CATPLSTGELFF.

The V and J genes are TRBV29-1 and TRBJ1-2; no clear D gene. Trimming pared 0 bases from V and 4 bases from J, leaving 12 bases between. The length of the CDR3 is 14 residues. From germline, CDR1 is SQVTM and CDR2 ANQGSEA. For the CDR3, the DNA is TGCAGCGTTGAAGATCCGGGAAGGATCTATGGCTACACCTTC. This sequence encodes CSVEDPGRIYGYTF.

This chain uses TRBV7-9 with TRBJ2-7, with no clear D. This CDR3 region has 11 residues. Trimming pared 5 bases from V and 3 bases from J, leaving 5 bases between. Per germline, CDR1 SEHNR and CDR2 FQNEAQ (reference sequence). The CDR3 DNA reads TGTGCCAGCAGCGGCGACTACGAGCAGTACTTC. Protein: CASSGDYEQYF.

This chain links TRBV21-1 with TRBJ2-7; the listed D gene, TRBD2, was not tested against the DNA. TRBV21-1 corresponds to a pseudogene. The CDR3 spans 16 residues. The CDR3 nucleotides are TGTGCCAGCAGCAAAGCGTCGCTAGCGGGAGTCCACGAGCAGTACTTC. It specifies CASSKASLAGVHEQYF.

The V and J genes are TRBV14 and TRBJ2-5, with 11 bases matching TRBD1. Germline CDR1 SGHDN, CDR2 FVKESK. CDR3 size: 16 residues. V shed 4 bases and J 5 bases; nucleotides not matched to a gene: 9. CDR3 coding DNA: TGTGCCAGCAGCCGTTGGCGGGACAGGGGGGATGAGACCCAGTACTTC. This sequence encodes CASSRWRDRGDETQYF.

As regards this clone: The sample contains more than one DNA sequence encoding this CDR3. The V gene is TRBV6-5, the J gene TRBJ2-7, with 11 bases that match TRBD2. Germline trimming cut 3 bases from V and 2 bases from J; bases unmatched to any gene: 6. CDR3 length: 16 residues. The germline V gene encodes CDR1 MNHEY and CDR2 SVGAGI. The CDR3 spells CASSYSTSGSPYEQYF. The CDR3 DNA reads TGTGCCAGCAGTTATTCCACTAGCGGGAGCCCCTACGAGCAGTACTTC.

This chain links TRBV6-5 with TRBJ2-1; D may be TRBD2 (5 bases). The germline V gene encodes CDR1 MNHEY and CDR2 SVGAGI. V was shortened by 5 bases and J by 10 bases, with 15 bases between the two germline ends. CDR3 length: 13 amino acids. The DNA for the CDR3 is TGTGCCAGCAGTCCTCTGTCGGGGTGGGAGCAGTTCTTC. Encoded protein: CASSPLSGWEQFF.